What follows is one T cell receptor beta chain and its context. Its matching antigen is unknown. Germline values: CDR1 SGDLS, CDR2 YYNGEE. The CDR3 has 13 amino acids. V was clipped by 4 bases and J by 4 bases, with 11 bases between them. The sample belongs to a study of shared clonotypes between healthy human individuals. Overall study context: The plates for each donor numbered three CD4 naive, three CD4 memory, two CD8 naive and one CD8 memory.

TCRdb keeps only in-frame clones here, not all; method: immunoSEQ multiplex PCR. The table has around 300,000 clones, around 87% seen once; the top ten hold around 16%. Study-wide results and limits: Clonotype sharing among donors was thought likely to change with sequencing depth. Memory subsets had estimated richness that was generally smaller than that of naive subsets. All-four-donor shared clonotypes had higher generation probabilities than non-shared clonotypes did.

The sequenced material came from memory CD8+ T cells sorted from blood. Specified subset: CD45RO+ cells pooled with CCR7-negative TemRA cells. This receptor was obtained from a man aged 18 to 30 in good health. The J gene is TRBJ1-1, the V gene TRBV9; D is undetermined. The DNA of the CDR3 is TGTGCCAGCAGCCTCTCCGGGGTCACTGAAGCTTTCTTT. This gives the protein CASSLSGVTEAFF. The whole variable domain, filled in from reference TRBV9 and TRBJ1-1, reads DSGVTQTPKHLITATGQRVTLRCSPRSGDLSVYWYQQSLDQGLQFLIQYYNGEERAKGNILERFSAQQFPDLHSELNLSSLELGDSALYFCASSLSGVTEAFFGQGTRLTVV.